The 3 T cell receptor beta chains given below trace back to one sample, sequenced in a study of metastatic and nonmetastatic thyroid tumors. Thyroid surgery had not been preceded by any treatment in any patient. Through MiXCR, TCRdb re-clonotyped the PCR reads. The profile covers around 23,000 clones, with approximately 11% appearing a single time and 25% to 35% taken by the ten largest. Specimen: blood. The receptor set was obtained from a female donor with papillary thyroid cancer or a benign thyroid nodule (not recorded which). Some clones in this sample may be carry-over from other donors' samples.

This clone has ten or more counts. The chain is built from TRBV6-6 and TRBJ2-1; 15 bases line up with TRBD2. V was pared by 7 bases and J by 3 bases, with 13 bases of the junction left unmatched. In germline, CDR1 is MNHNY, CDR2 SVGAGI (reference sequence). CDR3 length equals 19 residues. CDR3 bases: TGTGCCAGCAAATACTCTGGGACTAGCGGGAGGCCTAGCTACAATGAGCAGTTCTTC. It codes for CASKYSGTSGRPSYNEQFF.

This clone has ten or more counts. This chain uses TRBV20-1 with TRBJ2-5, with D possibly being TRBD2 (5 bases). CDR3 length: 18 residues. CDR1 and CDR2 (germline): DFQATT, SNEGSKA (reference sequence). V lost 4 bases and J lost 2, with 26 bases in between. As DNA, the CDR3 is TGCAGTGCTATGGCGACGGGATCCAGAGTTAGATTACAAGAGACCCAGTACTTC. It yields the protein CSAMATGSRVRLQETQYF.

This clone was detected ten times or more. The chain has TRBV29-1 and TRBJ2-4; D gene uncertain. CDR3 length: 13 residues. Germline assignment: CDR1 SQVTM and CDR2 ANQGSEA. V was cut by 4 bases and J by 8 bases, with 15 bases left in between. The CDR3 DNA is TGCAGCGTTGCGGACCGTCCCCGGGACATTCAGTACTTC. Residues: CSVADRPRDIQYF.